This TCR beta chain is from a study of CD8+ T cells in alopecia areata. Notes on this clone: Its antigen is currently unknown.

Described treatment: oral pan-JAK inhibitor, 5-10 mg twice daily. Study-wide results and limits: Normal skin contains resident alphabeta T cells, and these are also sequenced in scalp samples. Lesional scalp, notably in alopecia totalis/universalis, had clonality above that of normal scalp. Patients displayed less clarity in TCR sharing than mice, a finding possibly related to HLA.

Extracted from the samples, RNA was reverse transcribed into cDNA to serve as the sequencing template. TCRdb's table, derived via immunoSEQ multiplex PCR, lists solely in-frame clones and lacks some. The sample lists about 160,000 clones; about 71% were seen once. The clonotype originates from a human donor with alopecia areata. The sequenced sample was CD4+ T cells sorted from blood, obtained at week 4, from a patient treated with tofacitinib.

In nucleotides, the CDR3 is TGCAGCGTTGGGCCGGGACAGGGGATCGATGAGCAGTTCTTC. Its translation: CSVGPGQGIDEQFF. The rearrangement joins TRBV29-1 to TRBJ2-1; 10 bases align to TRBD1. Germline V gene sequence: CDR1 SQVTM, CDR2 ANQGSEA. The CDR3 covers 14 residues. Trimming cost V 4 bases and J 8 bases; bases outside gene matches: 8.